The clone carrying this T cell receptor (beta chain) was seen a single time. Patients in Seattle were enrolled during active infection, then followed longitudinally. This sample is part of a study of blood T cell repertoires in COVID-19. The overall study: COVID-19 samples collected from the United States, Italy and Spain covered acute and convalescent phases. Sample material is recorded as cDNA or gDNA derived from T cells, B-cell-depleted T cells, or PBMCs.

Germline V gives CDR1 SGHRS, CDR2 YFSETQ. V shed 1 base, J shed 1 base, and the junction held 5 bases outside the gene matches. There are 16 residues in the CDR3. As originally analysed: Reference gene primer amplification in the assay estimated nucleated cell counts. TCRdb keeps only in-frame clones here, not all; method: immunoSEQ multiplex PCR. The V and J calls and clone size were taken over from that table, and D and trimming were inferred from the DNA. The sample lists some 62,000 clones, 80% to 90% occurring once. The source material was peripheral blood. The rearrangement joins TRBV5-1 to TRBJ2-3; 8 positions match TRBD1. The TCR sequence derives from an older woman with COVID-19, enrolled during active disease. CDR3 DNA: TGCGCCAGCAGCTTGACACCGGGACAGGGCACAGATACGCAGTATTTT. Amino acids: CASSLTPGQGTDTQYF.